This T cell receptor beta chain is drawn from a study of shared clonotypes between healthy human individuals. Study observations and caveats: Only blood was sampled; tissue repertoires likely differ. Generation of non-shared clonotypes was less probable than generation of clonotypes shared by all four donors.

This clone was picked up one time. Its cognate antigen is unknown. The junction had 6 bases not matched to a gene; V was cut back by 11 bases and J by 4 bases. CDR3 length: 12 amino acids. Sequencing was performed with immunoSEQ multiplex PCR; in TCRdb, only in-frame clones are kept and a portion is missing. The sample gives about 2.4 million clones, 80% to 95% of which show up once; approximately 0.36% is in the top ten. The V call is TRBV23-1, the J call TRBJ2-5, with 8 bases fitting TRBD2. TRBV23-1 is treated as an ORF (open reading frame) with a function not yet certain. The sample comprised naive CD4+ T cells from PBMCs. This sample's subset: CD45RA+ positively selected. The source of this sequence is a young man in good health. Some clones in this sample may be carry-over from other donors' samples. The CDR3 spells CAPVLAGETQYF. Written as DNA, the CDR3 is TGCGCCCCGGTGCTAGCGGGAGAGACCCAGTACTTC.